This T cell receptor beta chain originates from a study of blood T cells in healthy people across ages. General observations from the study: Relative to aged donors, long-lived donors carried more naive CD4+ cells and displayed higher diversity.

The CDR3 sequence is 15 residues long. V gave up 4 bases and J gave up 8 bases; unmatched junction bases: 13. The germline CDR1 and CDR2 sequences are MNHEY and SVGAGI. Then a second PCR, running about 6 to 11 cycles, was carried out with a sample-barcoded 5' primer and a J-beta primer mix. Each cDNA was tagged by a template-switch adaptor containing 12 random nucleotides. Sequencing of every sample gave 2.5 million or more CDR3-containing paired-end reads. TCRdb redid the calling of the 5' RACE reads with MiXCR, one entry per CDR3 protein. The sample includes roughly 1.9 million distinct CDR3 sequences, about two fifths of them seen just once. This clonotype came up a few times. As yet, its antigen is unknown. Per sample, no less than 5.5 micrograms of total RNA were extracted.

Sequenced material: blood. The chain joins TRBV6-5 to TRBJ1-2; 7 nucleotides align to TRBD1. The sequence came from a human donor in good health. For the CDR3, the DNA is TGTGCCAGCAGTTCCGGACAGGACCAGTTTAGGGGCTACACCTTC. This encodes CASSSGQDQFRGYTF.